A single sample gave rise to the 8 T cell receptor beta chains below, sequenced in a study of CD8+CD57+ T cells in acquired aplastic anemia. CDR3 and TCR beta VDJ profiling relied on a genomic DNA template. TCRdb ran MiXCR on the reads and lists one entry per CDR3 protein. Among 180,000 or so distinct CDR3 sequences, 40% to 50% were seen once, and the ten largest hold about 1%. Patients sequenced had flow cytometry evidence of CD8+CD57+ cell expansion. Sequenced input: sorted CD4+, CD8+, or CD8+CD57+ T cells (not recorded which) from PBMCs. The receptors originated from a human donor with aplastic anemia.

The V gene is TRBV18, the J gene TRBJ1-3; D gene ambiguous. CDR1 and CDR2 from the germline V gene are KGHSH and LQKENI. The CDR3 is made up of 13 amino acids. Trimming cost V 2 bases and J 5 bases, with 7 bases left between them. The CDR3 DNA follows: TGTGCCAGCTCACCAGGGCAGCGAAACACCATATATTTT. Its translation is CASSPGQRNTIYF.

The V gene is TRBV2, the J gene TRBJ2-1, with TRBD2 matching 9 bases. Per germline, CDR1 SNHLY and CDR2 FYNNEI. The trim removed 0 bases at V and 10 bases at J, leaving 4 bases unmatched. CDR3 length equals 14 residues. Here the CDR3 DNA reads TGTGCCAGCAGTGAAGCACGGCGGGGGGGAGAGCAGTTCTTC. This codes for CASSEARRGGEQFF.

The V and J genes are TRBV7-2 and TRBJ1-2, with D perhaps TRBD1 (5 bases). Germline assignment: CDR1 SGHTA and CDR2 FQGNSA. Trimming removed 6 bases from V and 8 bases from J, with 13 bases in between. This CDR3 is 12 amino acids long. The CDR3, as DNA: TGTGCCAGCAGACAACAGGCGAGCGGCTACACCTTC. Translation gives CASRQQASGYTF.

Regarding this clonotype: This is likely a read error, given that the CDR3 carries no conserved phenylalanine or tryptophan at its end. The chain is built from TRBV7-8 and TRBJ1-1; D is unclear. There are 11 residues in the CDR3. CDR1 and CDR2 from the germline V gene are SGHVS and FQNEAQ. Between the trimmed V and J ends, which lost 3 bases and 8 bases, there was a span of 7 bases. The CDR3 spells CASSLGLEAFL. The CDR3 DNA reads TGTGCCAGCAGCTTGGGTCTCGAAGCTTTCCTT.

This clonotype has a count of ten or more. This chain connects TRBV7-9 to TRBJ1-4; D is uncertain. The CDR3 has 14 amino acids. From germline, CDR1 is SEHNR and CDR2 FQNEAQ (reference sequence). V lost 1 base to trimming and J lost 8 bases, with 11 bases between them. CDR3 nucleotides: TGTGCCAGCAGCTTAGTTCCCCCTGGGGAAAAACTGTTTTTT. Translating it yields CASSLVPPGEKLFF.

Turning to this clonotype: A much larger clone lies one base from this, so it may be a read error. The chain couples TRBV4-1 to TRBJ1-1; D might be TRBD1 (5 bases). V was cut by 1 base and J by 0 bases, with 9 bases left in between. The V gene's germline CDR1 is MGHRA and CDR2 YSYEKL. There are 15 residues in the CDR3. The CDR3 bases are TGCGCCAGCAGCCAAGTTCTACAGGTGAACACTGAAGCTTTCTTT. Its translation: CASSQVLQVNTEAFF.

V gene TRBV5-1 combines with J gene TRBJ2-5; possibly TRBD1 for D (8 bases). This CDR3 is built from 16 residues. Germline-derived CDR1 and CDR2 are SGHRS and YFSETQ. The V and J ends lost 0 bases and 0 bases respectively, with 12 bases between them. The CDR3 nucleotides are TGCGCCAGCAGCTTGGTACAGGGGGGGTACCAAGAGACCCAGTACTTC. Translated: CASSLVQGGYQETQYF.

This clonotype has ten or more counts. This chain connects TRBV20-1 to TRBJ2-7; TRBD2 agrees at 12 bases. CDR1 and CDR2 (germline): DFQATT, SNEGSKA (reference sequence). V lost 2 bases and J lost 7; bases outside the gene matches: 9. There are 15 residues in the CDR3. This chain's CDR3 is CSARLPSGGAWEQYF. The CDR3, as DNA: TGCAGTGCTAGACTTCCTAGCGGGGGGGCCTGGGAGCAGTACTTC.